This record looks at one T cell receptor beta chain sequence and its context. The data originate from a study of glioma-infiltrating T cells after dendritic cell vaccination. As for the study in general: Glioblastoma patients came from Phase I and II dendritic cell vaccination trials. Patients received three intradermal dendritic cell vaccine injections at biweekly intervals.

This CDR3 is 15 amino acids long. Unmatched junction bases numbered 8, after V lost 6 bases and J lost 5 bases. Germline V gives CDR1 MDHEN, CDR2 SYDVKM. Specified time point: after dendritic cell vaccination, including at tumor progression/relapse. Input was 2 ug genomic DNA, or all available if less. The table came from immunoSEQ multiplex PCR; TCRdb's copy has only in-frame clones and leaves some out. The repertoire holds more than 70,000 clones, with 80% to 90% as singletons. The chain combines TRBV28 with TRBJ1-3; 9 positions match TRBD1. This TCR was recovered from a human donor with glioblastoma. The material was blood, obtained after dendritic cell vaccination. CDR3 loop: CASRTGGGGRNTIYF. The CDR3, as DNA: TGTGCCAGCAGGACAGGGGGGGGAGGAAGAAACACCATATATTTT.